The clone carrying this T cell receptor (beta chain) was observed a few times. Its matching antigen is unknown. The data stem from a study of T-cell memory formation after mild COVID-19. About the research overall: Clusters were largely donor specific.

Barcoded TCR alpha and TCR beta cDNA libraries with UMIs came from 5'RACE using constant-segment primers. TCRdb processed the 5' RACE reads anew with MiXCR; each CDR3 protein has one entry. The sample has about 540,000 distinct CDR3 sequences, just over 20% seen once. General study results and limits: CD4/CD8 balance held among clones contracting day 15 to 85, and later expanders leaned CD4+. Of the contracting clones, CD4+ ones lay mainly in CM and EM, and CD8+ ones in EMRA.

The CDR3 runs to 22 residues. V lost 2 bases to trimming and J lost 0 bases, with 30 bases between them. Germline-derived CDR1 and CDR2 are MNHEY and SVGAGI. The origin of this receptor is an adult woman who had mild COVID-19 (a few samples of this study predate the infection). Cell type and time point are not known. Sequences were obtained from PBMCs or a T cell subset sorted from them (not recorded which). The genes are TRBV6-5 and TRBJ2-3; D gene unclear. The CDR3 loop reads CASSYVTPASAGLLPSTDTQYF. CDR3 bases: TGTGCCAGCAGTTACGTGACCCCGGCGTCAGCCGGGCTACTACCTAGCACAGATACGCAGTATTTT.